The 2 T cell receptor beta chains reported below all come from one sample, sequenced in a study of blood T cell repertoires in COVID-19. Produced via immunoSEQ multiplex PCR; TCRdb's table is partial and in-frame only. The table records 110,000 or so clones, over 75% of them present only once. Sequencing was performed on peripheral blood. The receptors were gathered from a middle-aged man with acute or convalescent COVID-19.

The rearrangement uses TRBV19 and TRBJ1-5; a weak D match, TRBD1 (5 bases). The germline V and J ends were trimmed by 2 bases and 0 bases, with 20 bases remaining between them. The CDR3 totals 19 residues. Germline loops: CDR1 LNHDA, CDR2 SQIVND (reference sequence). As DNA, the CDR3 is TGTGCCAGTAGTATACTTGTTAGGCAGGGCGGTTATAGCAATCAGCCCCAGCATTTT. This sequence encodes CASSILVRQGGYSNQPQHF.

The chain links TRBV25-1 to TRBJ1-5, with unresolved D. V lost 8 bases, J lost 0 bases, and 11 bases lay in between. From germline, CDR1 is MGHDK and CDR2 SYGVNS. CDR3 size: 14 residues. CDR3 DNA sequence: TGTGCCAGCGCCGAGCTCTTTAGCAATCAGCCCCAGCATTTT. It specifies CASAELFSNQPQHF.